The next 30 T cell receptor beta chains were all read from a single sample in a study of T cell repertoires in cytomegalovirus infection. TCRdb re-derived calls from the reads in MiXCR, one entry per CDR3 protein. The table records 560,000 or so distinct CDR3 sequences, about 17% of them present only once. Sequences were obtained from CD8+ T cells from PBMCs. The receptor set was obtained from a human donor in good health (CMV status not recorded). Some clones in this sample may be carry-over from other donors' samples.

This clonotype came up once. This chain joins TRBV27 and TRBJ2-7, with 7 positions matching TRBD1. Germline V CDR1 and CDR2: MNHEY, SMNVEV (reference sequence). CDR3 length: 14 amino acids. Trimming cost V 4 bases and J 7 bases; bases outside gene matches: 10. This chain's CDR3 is CASSSGTELWEQYF. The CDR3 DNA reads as TGTGCCAGCAGTTCCGGGACAGAACTGTGGGAGCAGTACTTC.

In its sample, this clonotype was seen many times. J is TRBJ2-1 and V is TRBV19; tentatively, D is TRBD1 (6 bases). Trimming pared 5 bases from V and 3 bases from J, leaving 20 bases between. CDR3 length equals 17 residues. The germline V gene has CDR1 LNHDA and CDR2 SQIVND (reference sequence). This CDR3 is CASSGKWTEKIYNEQFF. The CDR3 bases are TGTGCCAGTAGTGGAAAGTGGACAGAAAAAATCTACAATGAGCAGTTCTTC.

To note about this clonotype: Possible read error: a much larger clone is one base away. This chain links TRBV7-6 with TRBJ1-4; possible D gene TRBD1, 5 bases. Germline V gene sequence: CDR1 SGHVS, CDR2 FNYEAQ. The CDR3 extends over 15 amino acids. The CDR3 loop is CASSPAWGTNEKLSF. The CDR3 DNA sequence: TGTGCCAGCAGCCCCGCCTGGGGGACTAATGAAAAACTGTCTTTT.

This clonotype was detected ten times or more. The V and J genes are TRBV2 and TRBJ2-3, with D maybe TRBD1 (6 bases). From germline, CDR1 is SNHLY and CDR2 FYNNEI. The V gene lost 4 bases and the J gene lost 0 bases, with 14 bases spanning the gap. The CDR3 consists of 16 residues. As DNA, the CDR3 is TGTGCCAGCAGTGGGGTCGCGGACAGCAGCACAGATACGCAGTATTTT. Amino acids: CASSGVADSSTDTQYF. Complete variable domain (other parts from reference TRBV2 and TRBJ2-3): EPEVTQTPSHQVTQMGQEVILRCVPISNHLYFYWYRQILGQKVEFLVSFYNNEISEKSEIFDDQFSVERPDGSNFTLKIRSTKLEDSAMYFCASSGVADSSTDTQYFGPGTRLTVL.

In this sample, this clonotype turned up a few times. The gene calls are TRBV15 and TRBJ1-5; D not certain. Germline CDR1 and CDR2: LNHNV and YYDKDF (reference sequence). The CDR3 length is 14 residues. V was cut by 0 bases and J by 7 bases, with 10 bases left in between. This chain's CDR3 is CATSRDRGGQPQHF. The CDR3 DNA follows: TGTGCCACCAGCAGAGATCGCGGCGGACAGCCCCAGCATTTT.

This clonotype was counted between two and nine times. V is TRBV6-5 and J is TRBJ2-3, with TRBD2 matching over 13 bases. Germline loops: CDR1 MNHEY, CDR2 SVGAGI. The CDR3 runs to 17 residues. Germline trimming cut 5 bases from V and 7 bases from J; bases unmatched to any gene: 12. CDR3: CASSPGRLAGGLYTQYF. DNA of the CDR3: TGTGCCAGCAGTCCGGGGCGACTAGCGGGAGGACTTTATACGCAGTATTTT.

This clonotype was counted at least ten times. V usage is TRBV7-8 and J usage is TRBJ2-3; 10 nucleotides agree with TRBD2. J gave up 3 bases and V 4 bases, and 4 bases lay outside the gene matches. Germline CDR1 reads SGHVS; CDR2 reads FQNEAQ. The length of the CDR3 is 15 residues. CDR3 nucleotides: TGTGCCAGCAGCTCCCTAGCGGGAGCGACAGATACGCAGTATTTT. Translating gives CASSSLAGATDTQYF.

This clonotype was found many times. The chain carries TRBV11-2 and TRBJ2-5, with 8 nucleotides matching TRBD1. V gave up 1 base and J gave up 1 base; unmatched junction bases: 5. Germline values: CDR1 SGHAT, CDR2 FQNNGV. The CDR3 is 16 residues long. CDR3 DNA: TGTGCCAGCAGCTTAGCGCGGACAGGGTCCCAAGAGACCCAGTACTTC. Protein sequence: CASSLARTGSQETQYF.

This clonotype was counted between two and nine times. DNA of the CDR3: TGTGCCAGCAGTGAACCGGGGGAACTTGGCTACACCTTC. Translated, it gives CASSEPGELGYTF. The V and J genes are TRBV25-1 and TRBJ1-2, with a tentative D call TRBD1 (5 bases). CDR1 is MGHDK, CDR2 SYGVNS, per germline. This CDR3 has 13 residues. Between the trimmed V and J ends, which lost 2 bases and 7 bases, there was a span of 11 bases.

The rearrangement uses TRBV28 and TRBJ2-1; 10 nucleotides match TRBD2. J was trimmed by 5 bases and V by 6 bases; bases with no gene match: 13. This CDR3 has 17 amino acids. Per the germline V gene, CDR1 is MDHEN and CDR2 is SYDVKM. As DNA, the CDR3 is TGTGCCAGCAGGGGTTCCATAGCGGGAGGTTCTAACAATGAGCAGTTCTTC. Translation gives CASRGSIAGGSNNEQFF.

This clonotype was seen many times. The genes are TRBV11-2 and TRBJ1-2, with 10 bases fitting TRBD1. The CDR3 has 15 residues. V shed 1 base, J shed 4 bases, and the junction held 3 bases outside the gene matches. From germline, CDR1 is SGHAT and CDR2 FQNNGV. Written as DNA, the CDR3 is TGTGCCAGCAGCTTAGGGGACAGGGGTGCCTATGGCTACACCTTC. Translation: CASSLGDRGAYGYTF. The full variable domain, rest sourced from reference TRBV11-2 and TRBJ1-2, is EAGVAQSPRYKIIEKRQSVAFWCNPISGHATLYWYQQILGQGPKLLIQFQNNGVVDDSQLPKDRFSAERLKGVDSTLKIQPAKLEDSAVYLCASSLGDRGAYGYTFGSGTRLTVV.

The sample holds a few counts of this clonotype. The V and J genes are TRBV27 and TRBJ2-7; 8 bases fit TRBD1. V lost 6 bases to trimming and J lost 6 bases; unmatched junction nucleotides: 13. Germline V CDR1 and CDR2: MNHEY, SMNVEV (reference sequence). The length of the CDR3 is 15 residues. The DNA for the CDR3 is TGTGCCAGCAGCACGCCACAGGGGGTTGGTAGCGAGCAGTACTTC. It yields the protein CASSTPQGVGSEQYF.

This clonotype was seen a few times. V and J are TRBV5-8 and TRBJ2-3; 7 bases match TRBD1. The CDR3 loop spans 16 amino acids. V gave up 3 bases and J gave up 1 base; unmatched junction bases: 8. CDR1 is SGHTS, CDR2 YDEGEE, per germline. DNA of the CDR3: TGTGCCAGCAGCTATTCCTCCGGGACAGGCACAGATACGCAGTATTTT. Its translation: CASSYSSGTGTDTQYF.

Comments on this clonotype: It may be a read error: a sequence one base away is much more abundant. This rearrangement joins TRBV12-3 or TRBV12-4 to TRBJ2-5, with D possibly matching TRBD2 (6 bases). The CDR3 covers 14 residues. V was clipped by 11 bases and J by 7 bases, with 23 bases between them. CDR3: CAGTPRELRGTQYF. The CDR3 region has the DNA TGTGCCGGCACCCCTCGGGAGCTCCGGGGGACCCAGTACTTC.

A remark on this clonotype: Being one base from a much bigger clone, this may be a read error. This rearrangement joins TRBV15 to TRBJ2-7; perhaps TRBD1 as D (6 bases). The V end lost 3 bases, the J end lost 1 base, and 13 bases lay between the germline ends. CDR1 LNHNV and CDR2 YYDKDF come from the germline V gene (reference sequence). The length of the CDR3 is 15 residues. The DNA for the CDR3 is TGTGCCACCAGCAGTCGACAGGCGGGTTCCTACGAGCAGTACTTC. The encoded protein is CATSSRQAGSYEQYF.

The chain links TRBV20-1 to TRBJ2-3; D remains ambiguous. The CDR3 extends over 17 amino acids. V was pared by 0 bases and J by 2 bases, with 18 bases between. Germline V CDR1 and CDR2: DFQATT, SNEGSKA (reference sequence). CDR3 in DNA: TGCAGTGCTAGAGATCGAAGTGCGGCACGACTCACAGATACGCAGTATTTT. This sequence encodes CSARDRSAARLTDTQYF.

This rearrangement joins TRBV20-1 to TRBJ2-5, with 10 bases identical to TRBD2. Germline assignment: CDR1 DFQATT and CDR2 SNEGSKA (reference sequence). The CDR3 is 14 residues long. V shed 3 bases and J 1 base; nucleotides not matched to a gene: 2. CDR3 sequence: CSARRTSGQETQYF. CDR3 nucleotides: TGCAGTGCTAGGAGGACTAGCGGCCAAGAGACCCAGTACTTC.

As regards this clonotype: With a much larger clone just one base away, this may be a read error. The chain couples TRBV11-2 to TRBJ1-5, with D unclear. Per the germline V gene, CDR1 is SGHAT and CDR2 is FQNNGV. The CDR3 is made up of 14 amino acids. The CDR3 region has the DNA TGTGTCAGCAGCTTAGATCGGGTTGGTTGGCCCCAGCATTTT. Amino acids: CVSSLDRVGWPQHF.

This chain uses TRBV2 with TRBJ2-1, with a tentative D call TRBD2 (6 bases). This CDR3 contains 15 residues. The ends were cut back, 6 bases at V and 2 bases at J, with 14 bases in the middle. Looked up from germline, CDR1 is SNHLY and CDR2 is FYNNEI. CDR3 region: CASRGGVYTYNEQFF. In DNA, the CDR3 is TGTGCCAGCAGGGGGGGAGTCTATACCTACAATGAGCAGTTCTTC.

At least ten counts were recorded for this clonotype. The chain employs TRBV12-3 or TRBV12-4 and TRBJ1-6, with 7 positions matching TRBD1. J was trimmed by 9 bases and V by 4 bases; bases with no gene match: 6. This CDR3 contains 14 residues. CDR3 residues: CASSSRQGGSPLHF. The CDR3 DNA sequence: TGTGCCAGCAGTTCCCGACAGGGTGGTTCACCCCTCCACTTT.

This CDR3 reads CASSPRPLTSNPYEQYF. For the CDR3, the DNA is TGTGCCAGCAGCCCGCGTCCCCTGACTAGCAACCCCTACGAGCAGTACTTC. The rearrangement links TRBV11-2 to TRBJ2-7; TRBD2 agrees at 7 bases. Germline V lookup: CDR1 SGHAT, CDR2 FQNNGV. J lost 2 bases, V lost 5 bases, and 15 bases had no gene match. CDR3 length: 17 residues.

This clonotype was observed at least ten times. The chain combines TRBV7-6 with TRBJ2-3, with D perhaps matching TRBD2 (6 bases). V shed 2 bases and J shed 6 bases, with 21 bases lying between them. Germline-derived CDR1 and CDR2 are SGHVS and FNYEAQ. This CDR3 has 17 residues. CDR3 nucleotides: TGTGCCAGCAGCTTATCAACCGGGACTCCGGTCGCTGATACGCAGTATTTT. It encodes CASSLSTGTPVADTQYF.

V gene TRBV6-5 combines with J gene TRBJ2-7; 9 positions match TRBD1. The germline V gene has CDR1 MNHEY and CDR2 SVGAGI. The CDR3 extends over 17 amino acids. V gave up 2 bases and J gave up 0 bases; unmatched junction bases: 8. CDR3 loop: CASSYLSQGASSYEQYF. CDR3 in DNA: TGTGCCAGCAGTTACCTATCACAGGGGGCAAGCTCCTACGAGCAGTACTTC.

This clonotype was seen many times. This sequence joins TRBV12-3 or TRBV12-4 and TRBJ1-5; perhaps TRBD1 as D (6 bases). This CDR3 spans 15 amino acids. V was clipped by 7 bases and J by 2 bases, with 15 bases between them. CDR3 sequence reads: CASNPTGSGNQPQHF. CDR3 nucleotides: TGTGCCAGCAACCCAACAGGGAGCGGCAATCAGCCCCAGCATTTT.

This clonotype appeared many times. The CDR3 coding sequence is TGTGCCAGCAGCTTAGAGTCGGCGGGAGGCACAGATACGCAGTATTTT. Its translation: CASSLESAGGTDTQYF. The chain joins TRBV7-6 to TRBJ2-3; 7 bases match TRBD2. CDR1 and CDR2 (germline): SGHVS, FNYEAQ. The length of the CDR3 is 16 residues. With 1 base clipped from V and 1 base from J, the junction kept 5 bases outside the gene matches.

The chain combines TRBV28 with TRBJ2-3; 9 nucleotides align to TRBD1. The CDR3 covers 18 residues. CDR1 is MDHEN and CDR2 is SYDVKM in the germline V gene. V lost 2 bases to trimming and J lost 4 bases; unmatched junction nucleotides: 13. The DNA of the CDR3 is TGTGCCAGCAGTTTAAATTTAGTGGACAGGGGACCGCCAGATACGCAGTATTTT. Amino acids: CASSLNLVDRGPPDTQYF. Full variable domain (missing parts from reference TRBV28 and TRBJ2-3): DVKVTQSSRYLVKRTGEKVFLECVQDMDHENMFWYRQDPGLGLRLIYFSYDVKMKEKGDIPEGYSVSREKKERFSLILESASTNQTSMYLCASSLNLVDRGPPDTQYFGPGTRLTVL.

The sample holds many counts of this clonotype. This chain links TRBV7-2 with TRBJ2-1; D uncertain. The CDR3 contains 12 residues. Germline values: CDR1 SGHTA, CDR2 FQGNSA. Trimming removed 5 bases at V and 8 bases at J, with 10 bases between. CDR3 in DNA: TGTGCCAGCAGCCCCCGGACCCATGAGCAGTTCTTC. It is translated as CASSPRTHEQFF.

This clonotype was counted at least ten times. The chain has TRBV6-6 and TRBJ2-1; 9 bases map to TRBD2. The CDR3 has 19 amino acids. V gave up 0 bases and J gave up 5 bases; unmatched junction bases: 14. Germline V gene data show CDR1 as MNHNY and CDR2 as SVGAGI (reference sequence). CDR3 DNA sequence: TGTGCCAGCAGTTACTCGGTTGTAGCGGGAGCCCTCCGCAACAATGAGCAGTTCTTC. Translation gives CASSYSVVAGALRNNEQFF.

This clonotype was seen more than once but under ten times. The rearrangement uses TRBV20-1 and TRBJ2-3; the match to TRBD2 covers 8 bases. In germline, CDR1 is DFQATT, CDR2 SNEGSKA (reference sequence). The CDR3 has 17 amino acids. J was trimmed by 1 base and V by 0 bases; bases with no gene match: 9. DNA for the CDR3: TGCAGTGCTAGAGAGCTCCAGCGGGAGCCGGGCACAGATACGCAGTATTTT. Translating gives CSARELQREPGTDTQYF.

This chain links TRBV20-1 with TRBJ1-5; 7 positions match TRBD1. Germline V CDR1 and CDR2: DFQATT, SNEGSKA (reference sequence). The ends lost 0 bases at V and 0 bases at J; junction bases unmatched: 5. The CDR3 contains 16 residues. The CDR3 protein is CSARDGDSDSNQPQHF. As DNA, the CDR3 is TGCAGTGCTAGAGATGGGGACAGCGATAGCAATCAGCCCCAGCATTTT.